The clone carrying this T cell receptor beta chain was observed a handful of times. Its cognate antigen is unknown. Germline values: CDR1 LGHNA, CDR2 YSLEER. The junction had 7 bases not matched to a gene; V was cut back by 0 bases and J by 5 bases. This CDR3 is built from 17 residues. The data belong to a study of beta chain features in type 1 diabetes. Points from the study as a whole: Among type 1 diabetes patients, VDJ junctions had fewer insertions and more deletions. Within each of all four CD4+ subsets, Type 1 diabetes patients had TCRB CDR3s that were moderately but significantly shorter.

The investigators reverse transcribed all of the isolated RNA, so they sequenced expressed TCRB transcripts. Naive, central memory and regulatory T cell samples averaged approximately 3.5 million immunoSEQ reads each. Produced via immunoSEQ multiplex PCR; TCRdb's table is partial and in-frame only. This table has about 130,000 clones, approximately 10% appearing once. Material: central memory CD4+ T cells from blood. This TCR was sampled from a man in his thirties or forties with type 1 diabetes. The chain is built from TRBV4-3 and TRBJ2-2; TRBD2 matches 9 bases. The CDR3 spells CASSQDSGGWGTGELFF. DNA of the CDR3: TGCGCCAGCAGCCAAGATAGCGGGGGCTGGGGGACCGGGGAGCTGTTTTTT.